The sequence of this T cell receptor (beta chain) was determined in a study of CD8 T cells in ankylosing spondylitis. TCRdb re-derived calls from the 5' RACE reads in MiXCR, one entry per CDR3 protein. The repertoire holds about 250,000 distinct CDR3 sequences, with 32% as singletons. What was sequenced was blood, either unsorted or a sorted T cell fraction (not recorded which). The clonotype originates from a male donor with ankylosing spondylitis or in good health (not recorded which).

In DNA form, the CDR3 reads TGTGCCAGCAGTTTTTTCATCAAAAACATTCAGTACTTC. Protein product: CASSFFIKNIQYF. This chain connects TRBV12-3 or TRBV12-4 to TRBJ2-4, with D hard to call. Trimming removed 3 bases at V and 3 bases at J, with 6 bases between. The CDR3 is 13 amino acids.